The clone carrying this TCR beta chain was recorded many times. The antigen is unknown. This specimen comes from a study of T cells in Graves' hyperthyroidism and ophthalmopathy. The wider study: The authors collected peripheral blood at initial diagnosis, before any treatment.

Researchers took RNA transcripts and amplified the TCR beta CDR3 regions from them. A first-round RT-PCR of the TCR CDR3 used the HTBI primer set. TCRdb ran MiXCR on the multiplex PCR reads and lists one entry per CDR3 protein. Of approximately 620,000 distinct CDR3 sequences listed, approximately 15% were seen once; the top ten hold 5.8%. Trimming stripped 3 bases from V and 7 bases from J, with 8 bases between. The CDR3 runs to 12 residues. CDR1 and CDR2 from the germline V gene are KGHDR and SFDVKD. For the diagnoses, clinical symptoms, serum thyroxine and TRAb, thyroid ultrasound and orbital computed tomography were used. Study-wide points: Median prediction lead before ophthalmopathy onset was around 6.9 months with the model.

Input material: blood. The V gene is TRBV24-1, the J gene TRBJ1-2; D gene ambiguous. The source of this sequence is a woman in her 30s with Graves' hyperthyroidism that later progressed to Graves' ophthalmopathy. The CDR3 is CATSDPYRGYTF. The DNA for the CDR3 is TGTGCCACCAGTGATCCTTATCGTGGCTACACCTTC.